One sample yielded the 12 T cell receptor beta chains listed below, sequenced in a study of blood T cell repertoires in COVID-19. Here immunoSEQ multiplex PCR was the method, and the copy in TCRdb shows in-frame clones only, minus some. The sample yields 300,000 to 400,000 clones, roughly nine tenths seen once. The source material was PBMCs or T cells enriched from blood (not recorded which). Source of these receptors: a man aged 55-75 years who had recovered from COVID-19.

The chain employs TRBV5-5 and TRBJ2-2; the match to TRBD2 covers 8 bases. CDR3 length: 16 residues. Germline CDR1 reads SGHKS; CDR2 reads YYEKEE (reference sequence). V was clipped by 0 bases and J by 0 bases; unmatched bases: 1. The CDR3 nucleotides read TGTGCCAGCAGCTTGGGACTAGCGACGAACACCGGGGAGCTGTTTTTT. This encodes CASSLGLATNTGELFF.

This clone was observed a single time. The rearrangement links TRBV7-8 to TRBJ2-1; D is perhaps TRBD2 (6 bases). From germline, CDR1 is SGHVS and CDR2 FQNEAQ. The CDR3 contains 15 residues. Trimming took 1 base from V and 7 from J, leaving 14 bases between them. As DNA, the CDR3 is TGTGCCAGCAGCTTAGGGCATGGGAGGCGGAATGAGCAGTTCTTC. It codes for CASSLGHGRRNEQFF.

V is TRBV6-5 and J is TRBJ1-1, with a tentative D call TRBD1 (6 bases). CDR1 is MNHEY, CDR2 SVGAGI, per germline. Trimming pared 9 bases from V and 2 bases from J, leaving 13 bases between. This CDR3 is built from 13 residues. CDR3 DNA sequence: TGTGCCAGTCAACAGGGACCCAACACTGAAGCTTTCTTT. Its protein is CASQQGPNTEAFF.

The chain has TRBV5-1 and TRBJ2-7, with D possibly being TRBD2 (5 bases). The CDR3 spans 15 residues. CDR1 and CDR2 (germline): SGHRS, YFSETQ. V lost 0 bases and J 6 bases, leaving 16 bases between the germline ends. CDR3 in amino acids: CASSLGPSGRGEQYF. DNA of the CDR3: TGCGCCAGCAGCTTGGGACCCTCAGGCCGGGGCGAGCAGTACTTC.

The CDR3 DNA reads as TGTGCCTGGACTCTAGGACTCCTCTACAATGAGCAGTTCTTC. It translates to CAWTLGLLYNEQFF. The chain recombines TRBV30 with TRBJ2-1; weak D call: TRBD2 (5 bases). The ends were cut back, 4 bases at V and 3 bases at J, with 13 bases in the middle. Germline V gene lookup returns CDR1 GTSNPN and CDR2 SVGIG (reference sequence). This CDR3 is 14 amino acids long.

The chain has TRBV3-1 (or the pseudogene TRBV3-2) and TRBJ1-1; D perhaps matches TRBD1 (6 bases). Looked up from germline, CDR1 is LGHDT and CDR2 is YNNKEL (reference sequence). V was shortened by 4 bases and J by 2 bases, with 11 bases between the two germline ends. The CDR3 has 14 residues. For the CDR3, the DNA is TGTGCCAGCAGCCTCGGGACACTTAACACTGAAGCTTTCTTT. Residues: CASSLGTLNTEAFF.

This rearrangement joins TRBV6-5 to TRBJ2-5; TRBD2 aligns across 7 bases. This CDR3 has 10 amino acids. Trimming cost V 11 bases and J 3 bases; bases outside gene matches: 0. Looked up from germline, CDR1 is MNHEY and CDR2 is SVGAGI. CDR3 DNA sequence: TGTGCCGGGGGGGAAGAGACCCAGTACTTC. Amino acids: CAGGEETQYF.

The V and J genes are TRBV7-9 and TRBJ2-1, with a weak D call TRBD1 (7 bases). There are 13 residues in the CDR3. The germline V gene has CDR1 SEHNR and CDR2 FQNEAQ (reference sequence). V lost 8 bases and J lost 6, with 14 bases in between. Written as DNA, the CDR3 is TGTGCCAGCCCGGCAGGGGGAGGCAATGAGCAGTTCTTC. Translated: CASPAGGGNEQFF.

The chain uses TRBV23-1 and TRBJ2-7; D call uncertain. TRBV23-1 is an ORF, with its function uncertain. Trimming took off 8 bases at V and 0 bases at J, with 14 bases between the two ends. The CDR3 extends over 14 amino acids. The CDR3 DNA sequence: TGCGCCAGCCCCCCCCGAGAGGCCTCCTACGAGCAGTACTTC. Translating gives CASPPREASYEQYF.

V is TRBV14 and J is TRBJ2-5; possible D gene TRBD1, 5 bases. From germline, CDR1 is SGHDN and CDR2 FVKESK. The V end lost 3 bases, the J end lost 2 bases, and 22 bases lay between the germline ends. This CDR3 region has 18 residues. The CDR3 loop is CASSQATWTIVQQETQYF. CDR3 bases: TGTGCCAGCAGCCAGGCCACTTGGACAATAGTCCAGCAAGAGACCCAGTACTTC.

This chain links TRBV7-9 with TRBJ1-1; possibly TRBD1 for D (6 bases). Germline V gene lookup returns CDR1 SEHNR and CDR2 FQNEAQ (reference sequence). CDR3 length: 14 residues. V was cut by 1 base and J by 7 bases, with 13 bases left in between. The CDR3 reads CASSLDRTAHEAFF. CDR3 DNA sequence: TGTGCCAGCAGCTTAGATAGGACAGCTCATGAAGCTTTCTTT.

The chain links TRBV10-3 to TRBJ2-4; 8 bases are a match to TRBD2. Germline CDR1 and CDR2: ENHRY and SYGVKD. The length of the CDR3 is 15 residues. The ends lost 6 bases at V and 0 bases at J; junction bases unmatched: 4. The CDR3 region is CAISPGGLAKNIQYF. The CDR3 nucleotides are TGTGCCATCAGCCCGGGGGGGCTAGCCAAAAACATTCAGTACTTC.